These T cell receptor beta chains were read from a single sample in a study of blood T cell repertoires in COVID-19. Repertoires were generated with immunoSEQ multiplex PCR, while TCRdb's copy carries only in-frame clones and drops some. The table shows approximately 270,000 clones, with under 90% occurring only once. Sequenced: PBMCs or T cells enriched from blood (not recorded which). These receptors all stem from a man aged 35 to 55 who had recovered from COVID-19. Both conserved end residues are part of each CDR3. A D gene is named only where the DNA matches it firmly. Where a row states a size, it is once, few, many or the class of an expanded clone; other rows omit it.

j_call d_call v_call clone_size cdr3_nt cdr3_aa
TRBJ2-2 TRBD2 TRBV15 few TGTGCCACCAGCGGACCGGGACTAGCGGACACCGGGGAGCTGTTTTTT CATSGPGLADTGELFF
TRBJ2-7 TRBD2 TRBV7-2 . TGTGCCAGCAGCTTGGGACTAGCGGGAGGTATCGAGCAGTACTTC CASSLGLAGGIEQYF
TRBJ2-4 TRBD2 TRBV6-6 . TGTGCCAGCAGTTACTCCCTAGCGGGGGCGCAAAACATTCAGTACTTC CASSYSLAGAQNIQYF
TRBJ2-1 . TRBV12-3/TRBV12-4 . TGTGCCAGCAGTTTGGGGAGGTACAATGAGCAGTTCTTC CASSLGRYNEQFF
TRBJ2-7 . TRBV5-1 . TGCGCCAGCAGCCCGGACGGCGGGTCCTACGAGCAGTACTTC CASSPDGGSYEQYF
TRBJ1-5 . TRBV3-1/TRBV3-2 . TGTGCCAGCGCTTCAGGGATCCCTTATAGCAATCAGCCCCAGCATTTT CASASGIPYSNQPQHF
TRBJ2-5 . TRBV9 . TGTGCCAGCAGCGTAGGGTACCGGGACTTCGGAGAGACCCAGTACTTC CASSVGYRDFGETQYF
TRBJ2-7 . TRBV7-2 . TGTGCCAGCAGCTTAACCGGGGCCGGGACTCCATACGAGCAGTACTTC CASSLTGAGTPYEQYF
TRBJ2-2 TRBD1 TRBV7-2 . TGTGCCAGCAGCTTTGACAGGGCCACCGGGGAGCTGTTTTTT CASSFDRATGELFF
TRBJ1-1 . TRBV5-1 . TGCGCCAGCGTACGGGGAACTGAAGCTTTCTTT CASVRGTEAFF
TRBJ2-3 . TRBV11-2 . TGTGCCAGCAGCGGTCGACATACGCACATCGGGCAGTATTTT CASSGRHTHIGQYF
TRBJ2-3 TRBD2 TRBV10-3 . TGTGCCATCAGTGAAGTAGCGGGAGCCGATACGCAGTATTTT CAISEVAGADTQYF
TRBJ1-1 . TRBV7-6 once TGTGCCAGCAGTCCCCAACCGGGAGCGAACACTGAAGCTTTCTTT CASSPQPGANTEAFF
TRBJ1-1 TRBD1 TRBV29-1 once TGCAGCGTTGAAAGGACAGGTAACACTGAAGCTTTCTTT CSVERTGNTEAFF
TRBJ2-3 . TRBV6-2/TRBV6-3 many TGTGCCAGCAGTTACTCGCTAGCGTCCGATACGCAGTATTTT CASSYSLASDTQYF
TRBJ1-1 . TRBV29-1 . TGCAGCGTCCTAAAGGACACCCTCACTGAAGCTTTCTTT CSVLKDTLTEAFF
TRBJ1-2 . TRBV10-3 . TGTGCCATCAGTGAGTCGGCAGGGATCGGCTACACCTTC CAISESAGIGYTF
TRBJ2-5 . TRBV11-1 . TGTGCCAGCAGCTTAAGGGGGAAAGAGACCCAGTACTTC CASSLRGKETQYF
TRBJ1-6 TRBD1 TRBV7-2 . TGTGCCAGCAGCTCGGGACAGGGGAGAGGGGATTCACCCCTCCACTTT CASSSGQGRGDSPLHF
TRBJ1-2 . TRBV5-1 . TGCGCCAGCAGCTCACAGGGTACACCGCTTCAATATGGCTACACCTTC CASSSQGTPLQYGYTF
TRBJ2-1 TRBD2 TRBV6-5 . TGTGCCAGCAGTTTTAGCGGGAGTATCAATGAGCAGTTCTTC CASSFSGSINEQFF
TRBJ1-4 TRBD1 TRBV2 . TGTGCCAGCAGTGGGGGACAGGGTGGGGAAAAACTGTTTTTT CASSGGQGGEKLFF
TRBJ2-1 TRBD2 TRBV14 . TGTGCCAGCAGCCAATTAGGAGGACTAGACTACAATGAGCAGTTCTTC CASSQLGGLDYNEQFF
TRBJ1-1 . TRBV7-2 once TGTGCCAGCAGCTTGTACTCGACAGGGAACACTGAAGCTTTCTTT CASSLYSTGNTEAFF
TRBJ1-6 . TRBV9 . TGTGCCAGCAGCGTAGCTGGTCAGGGACACCCAAATTCACCCCTCCACTTT CASSVAGQGHPNSPLHF
TRBJ2-1 TRBD1 TRBV25-1 . TGTGCCAACATGGACAGGGGTCTTAACACCTACAATGAGCAGTTCTTC CANMDRGLNTYNEQFF
TRBJ2-7 TRBD2 TRBV2 . TGTGCCAGCAGTGAGGACAGCGGGAGCTACGAGCAGTACTTC CASSEDSGSYEQYF
TRBJ2-3 TRBD1 TRBV7-9 . TGTGCCAGCAGGGGGACAGGACCTCTCGCGCAGTATTTT CASRGTGPLAQYF
TRBJ1-1 . TRBV4-3 . TGCGCCAGCAGCCAAGATTGGGCGGGGGGCACTGAAGCTTTCTTT CASSQDWAGGTEAFF
TRBJ1-4 TRBD1 TRBV29-1 . TGCAGCGTAGCCGACAGGGGGGCAGGCGAAAAACTGTTTTTT CSVADRGAGEKLFF
TRBJ1-4 TRBD1 TRBV28 . TGTGCCAGCAGAGAACCGGGACAGGTTTTCGAAAAACTGTTTTTT CASREPGQVFEKLFF
TRBJ1-5 . TRBV19 . TGTGCCAGTAGAGACGGCGTGGGCGCAGAACAGCCCCAGCATTTT CASRDGVGAEQPQHF
TRBJ2-1 TRBD2 TRBV5-1 . TGCGCCAGCAGCGGCACTACGACAGTAACTAGCGGGAGCTCCTACAATGAGCAGTTCTTC CASSGTTTVTSGSSYNEQFF
TRBJ2-3 TRBD1 TRBV28 . TGTGCCAGCCGCACCCCGGACAGGTTGTCGGATACGCAGTATTTT CASRTPDRLSDTQYF
TRBJ2-7 . TRBV7-9 . TGTGCCAGCAGCTCCCTAGCTGCGCAGTACTTC CASSSLAAQYF
TRBJ1-2 . TRBV4-3 . TGCGCCAGCAGCCAAGATCTCGAAAGGGGATTTGTTGGCTACACCTTC CASSQDLERGFVGYTF
TRBJ2-7 TRBD2 TRBV6-5 few TGTGCCAGCAGAGCGGGACTTCCAGGCGAGCAGTACTTC CASRAGLPGEQYF
TRBJ2-7 TRBD1 TRBV6-5 . TGTGCCAGCAGTTCCCTCCGACAGGGGTCTATGCACGAGCAGTACTTC CASSSLRQGSMHEQYF
TRBJ1-5 . TRBV6-1 . TGTGCCAGCAGTGAAGGGGCAGGGTATTACAATCAGCCCCAGCATTTT CASSEGAGYYNQPQHF
TRBJ1-5 . TRBV23-1 once TGCGCCAGCATTCCGGGGGATCGCTTTGGGAATCAGCCCCAGCATTTT CASIPGDRFGNQPQHF
TRBJ2-7 . TRBV20-1 . TGCAGTGCTAAGGGGCTTCACGAGCAGTACTTC CSAKGLHEQYF
TRBJ2-1 . TRBV29-1 . TGCAGCGTTGAAGATACCTACAATGAGCAGTTCTTC CSVEDTYNEQFF
TRBJ1-3 TRBD1 TRBV7-2 . TGTGCCAGCAGCTTAGCGGGGACAGGGGGCCGGAACACCATATATTTT CASSLAGTGGRNTIYF
TRBJ1-2 . TRBV3-1/TRBV3-2 once TGTGCCAGCAGCCACCCGAACTATGGCTACACCTTC CASSHPNYGYTF
TRBJ2-7 TRBD1 TRBV25-1 . TGTGCCAGCAGTGGAGCAGTGGGTTCGGACAGGGGTTCCTACGAGCAGTACTTC CASSGAVGSDRGSYEQYF
TRBJ1-6 . TRBV18 . TGTGCCAGCTCCACGACAGGTTCCGATAATTCACCCCTCCACTTT CASSTTGSDNSPLHF
TRBJ1-5 . TRBV12-3/TRBV12-4 . TGTGCCAGCAGCCTCCTTAGCAATCAGCCCCAGCATTTT CASSLLSNQPQHF
TRBJ1-1 . TRBV4-1 . TGCGCCAGCAGCCAAGTGGTTCGGGATGAAGCTTTCTTT CASSQVVRDEAFF
TRBJ2-7 TRBD2 TRBV5-1 . TGCGCCAGCAGCTTGGGGACTAGCGGGAGTTCCTACGAGCAGTACTTC CASSLGTSGSSYEQYF
TRBJ1-5 . TRBV7-2 few TGTGCCAGCAGCCCCAGCCAGTGGACTGCTTTAAATCAGCCCCAGCATTTT CASSPSQWTALNQPQHF
TRBJ1-1 . TRBV30 few TGTGCCTGGAGCTCGTTCGGGGGCACTGAAGCTTTCTTT CAWSSFGGTEAFF
TRBJ2-5 . TRBV30 . TGTGCCTGGAGTTTAGGGGTACAGGAGACCCAGTACTTC CAWSLGVQETQYF
TRBJ1-1 . TRBV5-6 . TGTGCCAGCAGCTTCTGGACAGTCAACACTGAAGCTTTCTTT CASSFWTVNTEAFF
TRBJ2-3 . TRBV7-2 . TGTGCCAGCAGCCCCCCGGGAAACACAGATACGCAGTATTTT CASSPPGNTDTQYF
TRBJ1-2 . TRBV9 . TGTGCCAGCAGCCCTAGAGGGCGGGAAAACTATGGCTACACCTTC CASSPRGRENYGYTF